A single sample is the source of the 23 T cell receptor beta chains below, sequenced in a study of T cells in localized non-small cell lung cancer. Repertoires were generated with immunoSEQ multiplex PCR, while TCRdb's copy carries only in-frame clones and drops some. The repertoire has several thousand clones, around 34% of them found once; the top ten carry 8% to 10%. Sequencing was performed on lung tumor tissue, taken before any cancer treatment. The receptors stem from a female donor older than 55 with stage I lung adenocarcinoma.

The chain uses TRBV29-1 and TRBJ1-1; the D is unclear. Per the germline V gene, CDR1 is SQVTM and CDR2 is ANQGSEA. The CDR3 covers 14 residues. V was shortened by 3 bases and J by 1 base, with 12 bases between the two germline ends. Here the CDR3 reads CSVDYYGGNTEAFF. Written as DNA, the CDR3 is TGCAGCGTTGACTATTACGGAGGGAACACTGAAGCTTTCTTT.

The CDR3, as DNA: TGTGCCAGCAGCTTAGGCGGGGGTTTAGGTGGCTACACCTTC. Its protein product is CASSLGGGLGGYTF. V is TRBV11-3 and J is TRBJ1-2; D may be TRBD1 (5 bases). The germline V gene encodes CDR1 SGHNT and CDR2 YENEEA. The CDR3 is 14 amino acids. The V gene lost 1 base and the J gene lost 7 bases, with 13 bases spanning the gap.

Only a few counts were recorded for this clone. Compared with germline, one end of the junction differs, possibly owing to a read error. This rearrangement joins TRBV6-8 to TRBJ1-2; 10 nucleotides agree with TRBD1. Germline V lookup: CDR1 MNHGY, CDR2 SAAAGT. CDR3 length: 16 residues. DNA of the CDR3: TGTGCCATCAGTGGCCCAGACAGGGGGCGCGGCTATGGCTACACCTTC. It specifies CAISGPDRGRGYGYTF.

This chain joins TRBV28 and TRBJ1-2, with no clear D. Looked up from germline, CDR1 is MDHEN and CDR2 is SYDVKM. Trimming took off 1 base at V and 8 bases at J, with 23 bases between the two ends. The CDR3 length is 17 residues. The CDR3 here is CASSLSFPDGLLRGYTF. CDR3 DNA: TGTGCCAGCAGTTTATCCTTCCCCGACGGACTCTTGCGCGGCTACACCTTC.

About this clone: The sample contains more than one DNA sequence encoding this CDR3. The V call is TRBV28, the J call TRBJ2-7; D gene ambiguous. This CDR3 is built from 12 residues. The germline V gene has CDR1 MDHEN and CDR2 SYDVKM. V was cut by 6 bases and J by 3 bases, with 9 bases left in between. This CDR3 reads CASRTGLYEQYF. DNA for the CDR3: TGTGCCAGCAGAACCGGGCTCTACGAGCAGTACTTC.

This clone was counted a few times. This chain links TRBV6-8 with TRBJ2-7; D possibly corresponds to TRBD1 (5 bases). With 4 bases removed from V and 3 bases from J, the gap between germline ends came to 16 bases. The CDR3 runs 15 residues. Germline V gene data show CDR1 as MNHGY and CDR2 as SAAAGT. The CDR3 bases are TGTGCCAGCAGTTCCCCGACAAGGGGTAGCTACGAGCAGTACTTC. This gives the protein CASSSPTRGSYEQYF.

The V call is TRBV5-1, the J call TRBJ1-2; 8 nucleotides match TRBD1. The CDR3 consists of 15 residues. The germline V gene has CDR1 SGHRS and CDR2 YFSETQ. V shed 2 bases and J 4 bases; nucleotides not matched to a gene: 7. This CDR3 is CASSLWDRRIYGYTF. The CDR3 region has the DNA TGCGCCAGCAGCTTATGGGACAGGCGGATCTATGGCTACACCTTC.

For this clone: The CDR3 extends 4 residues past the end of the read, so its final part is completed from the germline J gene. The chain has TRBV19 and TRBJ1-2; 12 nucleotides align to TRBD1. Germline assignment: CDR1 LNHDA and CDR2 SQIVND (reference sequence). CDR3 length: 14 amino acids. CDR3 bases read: TGTGCCAGTAGGGGGGGACAGGGGGCTTAT. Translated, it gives CASRGGQGAY. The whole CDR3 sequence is CASRGGQGAYGYTF.

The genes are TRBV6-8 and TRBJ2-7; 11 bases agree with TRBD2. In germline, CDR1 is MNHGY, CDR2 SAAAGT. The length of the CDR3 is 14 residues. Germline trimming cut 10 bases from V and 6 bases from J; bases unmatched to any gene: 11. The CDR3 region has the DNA TGTGCCATCAGCCGACTAGCGGGATCGGGCGAGCAGTACTTC. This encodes CAISRLAGSGEQYF.

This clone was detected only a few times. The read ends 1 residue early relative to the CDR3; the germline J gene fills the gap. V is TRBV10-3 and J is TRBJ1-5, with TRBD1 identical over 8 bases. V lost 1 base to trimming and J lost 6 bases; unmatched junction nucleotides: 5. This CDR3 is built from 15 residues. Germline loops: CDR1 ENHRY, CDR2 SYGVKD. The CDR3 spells CAISEFGQGGQPQHF. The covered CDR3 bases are TGTGCCATCAGTGAGTTCGGACAGGGCGGTCAGCCCCAGCAT.

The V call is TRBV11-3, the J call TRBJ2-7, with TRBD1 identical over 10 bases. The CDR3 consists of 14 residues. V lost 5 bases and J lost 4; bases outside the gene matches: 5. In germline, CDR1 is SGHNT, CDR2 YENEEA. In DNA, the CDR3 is TGTGCCAGCAGCCCGACAGGGGGCACTTACGAGCAGTACTTC. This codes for CASSPTGGTYEQYF.

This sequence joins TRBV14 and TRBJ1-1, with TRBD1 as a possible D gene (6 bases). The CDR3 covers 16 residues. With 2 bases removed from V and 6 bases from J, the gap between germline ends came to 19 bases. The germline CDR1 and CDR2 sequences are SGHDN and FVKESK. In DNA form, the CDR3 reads TGTGCCAGCAGCCAACGGACGTTCAGGGGTCTGGCTGAAGCTTTCTTT. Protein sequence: CASSQRTFRGLAEAFF.

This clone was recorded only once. The CDR3 loop is CSVTSGDQETQYF. CDR3 coding DNA: TGCAGCGTTACTAGCGGAGACCAAGAGACCCAGTACTTC. The genes are TRBV29-1 and TRBJ2-5; 8 nucleotides align to TRBD2. J gave up 0 bases and V 5 bases, and 2 bases lay outside the gene matches. CDR3 size: 13 residues. In germline, CDR1 is SQVTM, CDR2 ANQGSEA.

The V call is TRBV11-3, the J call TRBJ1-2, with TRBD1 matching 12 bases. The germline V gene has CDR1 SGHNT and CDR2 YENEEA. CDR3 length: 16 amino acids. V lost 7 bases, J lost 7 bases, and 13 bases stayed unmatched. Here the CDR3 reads CASTTGGDRGQSGYTF. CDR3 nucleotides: TGTGCCAGCACCACCGGAGGGGACAGGGGGCAGAGTGGCTACACCTTC.

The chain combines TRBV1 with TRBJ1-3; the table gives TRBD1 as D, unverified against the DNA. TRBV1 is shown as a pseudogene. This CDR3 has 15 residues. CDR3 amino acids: CASSSDRFSGNTIYF. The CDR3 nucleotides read TGCGCCAGCAGCTCCGACAGGTTCTCTGGAAACACCATATATTTT.

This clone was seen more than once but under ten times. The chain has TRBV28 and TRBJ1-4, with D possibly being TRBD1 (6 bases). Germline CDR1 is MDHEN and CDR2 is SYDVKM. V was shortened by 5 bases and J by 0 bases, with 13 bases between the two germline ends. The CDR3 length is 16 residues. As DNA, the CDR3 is TGTGCCAGCAGTGAACAGGGTCCCGCAACTAATGAAAAACTGTTTTTT. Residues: CASSEQGPATNEKLFF.

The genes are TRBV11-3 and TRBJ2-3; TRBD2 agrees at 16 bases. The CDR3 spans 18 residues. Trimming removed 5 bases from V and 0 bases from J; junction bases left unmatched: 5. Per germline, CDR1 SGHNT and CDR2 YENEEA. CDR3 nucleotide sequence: TGTGCCAGCAGCCCAGGGACTAGCGGGAGGGCCAGCACAGATACGCAGTATTTT. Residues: CASSPGTSGRASTDTQYF.

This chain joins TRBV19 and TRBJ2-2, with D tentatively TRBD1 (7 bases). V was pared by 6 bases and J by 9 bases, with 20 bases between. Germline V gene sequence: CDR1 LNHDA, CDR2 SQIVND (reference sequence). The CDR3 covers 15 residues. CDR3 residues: CASSRGTVLDRELFF. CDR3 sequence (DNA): TGTGCCAGTAGCCGCGGGACAGTTTTAGACCGGGAGCTGTTTTTT.

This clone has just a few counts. CDR3 amino acids: CASNRDRAPHEQYF. The CDR3 nucleotides are TGTGCCAGCAACAGGGACAGGGCCCCTCACGAGCAGTACTTC. V usage is TRBV11-3 and J usage is TRBJ2-7, with 9 bases aligning to TRBD1. The V segment lost 7 bases and the J segment 5 bases; nucleotides outside the gene matches: 9. Germline V lookup: CDR1 SGHNT, CDR2 YENEEA. CDR3 size: 14 residues.

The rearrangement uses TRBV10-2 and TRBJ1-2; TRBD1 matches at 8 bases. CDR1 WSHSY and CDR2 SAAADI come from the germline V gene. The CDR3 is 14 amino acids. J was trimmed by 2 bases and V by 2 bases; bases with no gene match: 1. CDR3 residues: CASSERQGNYGYTF. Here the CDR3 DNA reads TGCGCCAGCAGTGAGCGACAGGGGAACTATGGCTACACCTTC.

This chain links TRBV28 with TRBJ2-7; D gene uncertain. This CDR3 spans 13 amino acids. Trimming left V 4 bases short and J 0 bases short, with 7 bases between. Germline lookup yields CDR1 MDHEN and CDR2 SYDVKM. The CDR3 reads CASSSVSSYEQYF. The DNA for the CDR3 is TGTGCCAGCAGTTCAGTGAGCTCCTACGAGCAGTACTTC.

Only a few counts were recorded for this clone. In nucleotides, the CDR3 is TGTGCCAGCAGCCCCCGGGACAGTCAGTACGAGCAGTACTTC. Amino acid sequence: CASSPRDSQYEQYF. The gene calls are TRBV11-3 and TRBJ2-7; TRBD1 agrees at 7 bases. Germline CDR1 SGHNT, CDR2 YENEEA. CDR3 length: 14 residues. The ends lost 5 bases at V and 4 bases at J; junction bases unmatched: 8.

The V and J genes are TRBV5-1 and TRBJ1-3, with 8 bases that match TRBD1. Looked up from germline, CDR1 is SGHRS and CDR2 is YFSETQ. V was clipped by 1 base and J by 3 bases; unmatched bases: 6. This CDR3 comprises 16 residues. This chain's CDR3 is CASSLSGQGDGNTIYF. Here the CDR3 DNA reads TGCGCCAGCAGCTTGAGTGGACAGGGTGATGGAAACACCATATATTTT.